This paragraph reports one T cell receptor (beta chain). As yet, its antigen is unknown. The entry originates in a study of OX40 agonist ivuxolimab in advanced cancers. Regarding the study as a whole: Certain nonresponders likewise exhibited a low normalized T-cell clonal expansion. CD4+ and CD8+ blood T cells expanded clonally by week 6 at 0.1 to 3.0 mg/kg.

The CDR3 extends over 12 amino acids. CDR1 is SGHRS, CDR2 YFSETQ, per germline. V lost 0 bases and J 7 bases, leaving 7 bases between the germline ends. The method was immunoSEQ multiplex PCR; TCRdb's version includes in-frame clones alone and lacks a portion of them. Altogether about 58,000 clones are present, around four fifths being singletons, with the ten largest covering approximately 3.1%. The sequence was collected from an adult with an advanced solid tumor such as melanoma, head and neck, liver or kidney cancer. V usage is TRBV5-1 and J usage is TRBJ1-1; D not resolved. The specimen comprised CD4+ or CD8+ T cells sorted from blood, sampled in a trial of the OX40 agonist ivuxolimab. The CDR3 is CASSLVGIEAFF. The CDR3 nucleotides are TGCGCCAGCAGCTTGGTAGGGATTGAAGCTTTCTTT.